This T cell receptor (beta chain) originates from a study of T cells in Graves' hyperthyroidism and ophthalmopathy. The V segment lost 2 bases and the J segment 6 bases; nucleotides outside the gene matches: 3. Germline V lookup: CDR1 LGHNA, CDR2 YNFKEQ. The CDR3 runs to 16 residues. RNA transcripts were the template for amplifying TCR beta CDR3 regions. The HTBI set primed first-round TCR CDR3 RT-PCR. TCRdb itself ran the multiplex PCR reads through MiXCR, one entry per CDR3 protein. The sample lists roughly 720,000 distinct CDR3 sequences; approximately 15% were seen once. Patients aged 18 to 65 had newly diagnosed hyperthyroidism lasting under 2 months.

This chain joins TRBV4-2 and TRBJ2-1, with 14 bases aligning to TRBD2. Sequencing was carried out using blood. The clonotype originates from a man aged 45-65 years with Graves' hyperthyroidism. The CDR3 sequence: CASSQPGLAGGNEQFF. As DNA, the CDR3 is TGTGCCAGCAGCCAACCCGGACTAGCGGGAGGCAATGAGCAGTTCTTC.